Listed here are 22 T cell receptor beta chains from one sample, sequenced in a study of shared clonotypes between healthy human individuals. Measured with immunoSEQ multiplex PCR; TCRdb has only the in-frame clones, and not every one. The sample lists over a million clones, 60% to 80% occurring once. The sequenced sample consisted of memory CD4+ T cells sorted from blood. Subset specified: CD45RA-negative fraction. All receptors come from a man between 18 and 35 years old in good health.

This chain joins TRBV9 and TRBJ2-3; perhaps TRBD1 as D (5 bases). V was clipped by 5 bases and J by 4 bases, with 11 bases between them. Germline V CDR1 and CDR2: SGDLS, YYNGEE. The CDR3 loop spans 13 amino acids. The CDR3 DNA is TGTGCCAGCAGTAGACAGTCGCCAGATACGCAGTATTTT. It encodes CASSRQSPDTQYF. The variable domain in full, completed from reference TRBV9 and TRBJ2-3, reads DSGVTQTPKHLITATGQRVTLRCSPRSGDLSVYWYQQSLDQGLQFLIQYYNGEERAKGNILERFSAQQFPDLHSELNLSSLELGDSALYFCASSRQSPDTQYFGPGTRLTVL.

The genes are TRBV4-2 and TRBJ1-2; weak D call: TRBD1 (5 bases). The CDR3 length is 15 residues. Germline V lookup: CDR1 LGHNA, CDR2 YNFKEQ. V was trimmed by 0 bases and J by 8 bases, leaving 16 bases between them. CDR3 nucleotide sequence: TGTGCCAGCAGCCAAGAAATGGTCACAGGAGGCGGCTACACCTTC. Its protein product is CASSQEMVTGGGYTF.

This clone has just a few counts. J is TRBJ2-2 and V is TRBV4-1; perhaps D is TRBD1 or TRBD2 (6 bases each). Germline V CDR1 and CDR2: MGHRA, YSYEKL. V gave up 2 bases and J gave up 7 bases, with 14 bases separating them. This CDR3 contains 15 residues. CDR3 DNA: TGCGCCAGCAGCCAATCAGGAAGGGGGGTCGGGGAGCTGTTTTTT. Translating it yields CASSQSGRGVGELFF.

V gene TRBV5-1 combines with J gene TRBJ2-4, with D maybe TRBD1 (5 bases). The CDR3 has 18 residues. The germline CDR1 and CDR2 sequences are SGHRS and YFSETQ. The V gene lost 0 bases and the J gene lost 0 bases, with 16 bases spanning the gap. CDR3 bases: TGCGCCAGCAGCTTGGAGGGTAGGGGCGTTCTAGCCAAAAACATTCAGTACTTC. It codes for CASSLEGRGVLAKNIQYF.

The V gene is TRBV5-1, the J gene TRBJ2-2; 7 bases agree with TRBD1. Losses at the gene ends were 2 bases for V and 6 bases for J; bases not matched to a gene: 10. The CDR3 extends over 16 amino acids. CDR1 and CDR2 from the germline V gene are SGHRS and YFSETQ. The CDR3 sequence: CASSFGDKQGSGELFF. CDR3 coding DNA: TGCGCCAGCAGCTTCGGCGACAAACAGGGGTCCGGGGAGCTGTTTTTT.

The chain links TRBV18 to TRBJ2-3; 8 bases match TRBD2. V gave up 6 bases and J gave up 2 bases; unmatched junction bases: 7. Germline loops: CDR1 KGHSH, CDR2 LQKENI. CDR3 length: 15 residues. The CDR3 DNA sequence: TGTGCCAGCTCCCAAGCGGGAGACCACACAGATACGCAGTATTTT. This gives the protein CASSQAGDHTDTQYF.

This clone was picked up one time. This chain links TRBV14 with TRBJ1-2, with unresolved D. The V and J ends lost 3 bases and 8 bases respectively, with 16 bases between them. This CDR3 spans 14 amino acids. CDR1 is SGHDN and CDR2 is FVKESK in the germline V gene. CDR3 protein: CASSQRDPLGGYTF. The CDR3 nucleotides are TGTGCCAGCAGCCAGCGTGATCCCCTTGGAGGCTACACCTTC.

The V and J genes are TRBV18 and TRBJ2-1; D tentatively reads TRBD1 or TRBD2 (5 bases each). Germline V gene data show CDR1 as KGHSH and CDR2 as LQKENI. The CDR3 is made up of 17 amino acids. Trimming left V 3 bases short and J 4 bases short, with 19 bases between. The chain's CDR3 is CASSPPFGGIEYNEQFF. CDR3 DNA sequence: TGTGCCAGCTCACCCCCCTTTGGGGGAATAGAGTACAATGAGCAGTTCTTC.

This chain links TRBV19 with TRBJ2-7; D assignment may be TRBD1 or TRBD2 (6 bases each). Trimming shortened V by 8 bases and J by 8 bases, and 16 bases separated the two germline ends. The V gene's germline CDR1 is LNHDA and CDR2 SQIVND (reference sequence). CDR3 length equals 12 residues. This chain's CDR3 is CASPDDRGQQYF. CDR3 coding DNA: TGTGCCAGTCCCGACGACCGGGGGCAGCAGTACTTC.

The sample holds a few counts of this clone. The chain has TRBV27 and TRBJ2-7, with a tentative D call TRBD1 (6 bases). Germline V gives CDR1 MNHEY, CDR2 SMNVEV (reference sequence). The CDR3 covers 14 residues. The V end was cut by 2 bases, the J end by 0 bases, with 8 bases between. The CDR3 reads CASSLVRGSYEQYF. In nucleotides, the CDR3 is TGTGCCAGCAGTTTAGTCAGGGGCTCCTACGAGCAGTACTTC.

The genes are TRBV28 and TRBJ1-4; 7 bases agree with TRBD1. The CDR3 runs 16 residues. V lost 6 bases and J lost 4; bases outside the gene matches: 11. Germline V gives CDR1 MDHEN, CDR2 SYDVKM. Here the CDR3 reads CASSSPTGEGNEKLFF. CDR3 DNA: TGTGCCAGCAGCTCCCCCACAGGGGAGGGTAATGAAAAACTGTTTTTT.

This clone was recorded a few times. This chain links TRBV30 with TRBJ1-5; the D is unclear. The germline V gene has CDR1 GTSNPN and CDR2 SVGIG (reference sequence). This CDR3 has 14 residues. V was cut by 2 bases and J by 2 bases, with 10 bases left in between. The CDR3 DNA sequence: TGTGCCTGGAGTCCGAGTATGGGCAATCAGCCCCAGCATTTT. Protein sequence: CAWSPSMGNQPQHF.

V usage is TRBV5-1 and J usage is TRBJ2-4, with 8 bases that match TRBD1. V shed 0 bases and J 4 bases; nucleotides not matched to a gene: 3. The V gene's germline CDR1 is SGHRS and CDR2 YFSETQ. This CDR3 has 15 amino acids. DNA of the CDR3: TGCGCCAGCAGCTTGGGGACAGGGACAAAAAACATTCAGTACTTC. Translated, it gives CASSLGTGTKNIQYF.

The V gene is TRBV28, the J gene TRBJ2-7; 7 bases fit TRBD2. The CDR3 length is 14 residues. The germline V gene encodes CDR1 MDHEN and CDR2 SYDVKM. The ends lost 6 bases at V and 3 bases at J; junction bases unmatched: 8. CDR3 DNA sequence: TGTGCCAGCAGGACGGGGGGAATTAACTACGAGCAGTACTTC. It codes for CASRTGGINYEQYF.

V gene TRBV10-3 combines with J gene TRBJ2-7; D remains ambiguous. The length of the CDR3 is 12 residues. CDR1 and CDR2 from the germline V gene are ENHRY and SYGVKD. The V end was cut by 7 bases, the J end by 0 bases, with 7 bases between. This chain's CDR3 is CAITSSSYEQYF. CDR3 nucleotide sequence: TGTGCCATCACCTCGAGCTCCTACGAGCAGTACTTC.

V usage is TRBV28 and J usage is TRBJ2-5; 9 nucleotides match TRBD2. The germline CDR1 and CDR2 sequences are MDHEN and SYDVKM. The CDR3 has 16 residues. Germline trimming cut 5 bases from V and 5 bases from J; bases unmatched to any gene: 12. The CDR3 region is CASSAGGGATEETQYF. The CDR3 region has the DNA TGTGCCAGCAGTGCAGGCGGGGGGGCGACTGAGGAGACCCAGTACTTC.

This chain connects TRBV7-2 to TRBJ2-1, with D tentatively TRBD1 (6 bases). CDR3 length equals 12 residues. Germline V gene lookup returns CDR1 SGHTA and CDR2 FQGNSA. V was cut by 5 bases and J by 8 bases, with 10 bases left in between. CDR3 DNA sequence: TGTGCCAGCAGCCTAGGGGGTTATGAGCAGTTCTTC. It translates to CASSLGGYEQFF. The full variable domain, in which reference TRBV7-2 and TRBJ2-1 provide the parts outside the CDR3, is GAGVSQSPSNKVTEKGKDVELRCDPISGHTALYWYRQSLGQGLEFLIYFQGNSAPDKSGLPSDRFSAERTGGSVSTLTIQRTQQEDSAVYLCASSLGGYEQFFGPGTRLTVL.

This chain joins TRBV14 and TRBJ2-5; possibly TRBD1 for D (6 bases). The CDR3 is 16 residues long. Trimming shortened V by 4 bases and J by 4 bases, and 19 bases separated the two germline ends. Per the germline V gene, CDR1 is SGHDN and CDR2 is FVKESK. CDR3 amino acids: CASSPNTGFLGETQYF. The CDR3 coding sequence is TGTGCCAGCAGCCCGAATACAGGGTTTCTCGGAGAGACCCAGTACTTC. Looking up the rest from reference TRBV14 and TRBJ2-5 gives the full variable domain: EAGVTQFPSHSVIEKGQTVTLRCDPISGHDNLYWYRRVMGKEIKFLLHFVKESKQDESGMPNNRFLAERTGGTYSTLKVQPAELEDSGVYFCASSPNTGFLGETQYFGPGTRLLVL.

This clone has just a few counts. The chain couples TRBV4-3 to TRBJ1-2; D gene ambiguous. CDR3 length: 14 amino acids. Per germline, CDR1 LGHNA and CDR2 YSLEER. Trimming cost V 0 bases and J 8 bases, with 13 bases left between them. The CDR3 sequence: CASSQEVNGWGYTF. In DNA form, the CDR3 reads TGCGCCAGCAGCCAAGAAGTTAACGGTTGGGGCTACACCTTC.

For this clone: This specimen includes other DNA sequences encoding the same CDR3. This chain connects TRBV10-2 to TRBJ2-1, with D unclear. CDR3 length: 17 residues. Germline loops: CDR1 WSHSY, CDR2 SAAADI. Trimming cost V 0 bases and J 1 base, with 13 bases left between them. The DNA for the CDR3 is TGCGCCAGCAGTGAGTCGATTCAGGAGACTTCCTACAATGAGCAGTTCTTC. The encoded protein is CASSESIQETSYNEQFF.

Details on this clone: It differs at one base from a far larger clone, so likely a read error. No DNA is shown, since the ends of the CDR3 on it are uncertain; the CDR3 is the one TCRdb lists. The rearrangement links TRBV30 to TRBJ1-2. The CDR3 has 11 residues if both end residues are counted. In germline, CDR1 is GTSNPN, CDR2 SVGIG (reference sequence). This chain's CDR3 is CASFSGYGCTF.

About this clone: This same CDR3 is encoded by further DNA sequences in the sample. The chain couples TRBV9 to TRBJ2-5; 11 nucleotides agree with TRBD2. CDR3 size: 16 residues. V lost 0 bases, J lost 2 bases, and 3 bases stayed unmatched. Germline V gene lookup returns CDR1 SGDLS and CDR2 YYNGEE. The CDR3 spells CASSVATSGGQETQYF. In DNA, the CDR3 is TGTGCCAGCAGCGTAGCTACTAGCGGGGGACAAGAGACCCAGTACTTC.